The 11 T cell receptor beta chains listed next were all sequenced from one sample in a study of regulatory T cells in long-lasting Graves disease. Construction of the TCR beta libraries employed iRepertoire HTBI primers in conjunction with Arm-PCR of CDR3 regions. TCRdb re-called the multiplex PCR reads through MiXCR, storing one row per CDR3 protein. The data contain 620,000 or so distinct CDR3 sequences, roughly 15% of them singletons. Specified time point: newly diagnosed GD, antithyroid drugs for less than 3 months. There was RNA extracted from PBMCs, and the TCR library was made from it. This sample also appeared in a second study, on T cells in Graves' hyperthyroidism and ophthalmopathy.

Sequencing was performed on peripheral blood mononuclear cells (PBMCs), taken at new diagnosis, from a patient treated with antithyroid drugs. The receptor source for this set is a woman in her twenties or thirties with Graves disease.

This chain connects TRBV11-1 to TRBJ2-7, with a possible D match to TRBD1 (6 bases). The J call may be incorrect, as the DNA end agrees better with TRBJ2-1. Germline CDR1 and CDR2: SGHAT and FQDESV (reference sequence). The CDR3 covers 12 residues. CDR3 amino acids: CASSSDSNEQFF. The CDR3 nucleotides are TGTGCCAGCAGCTCGGACAGCAATGAGCAGTTCTTC.

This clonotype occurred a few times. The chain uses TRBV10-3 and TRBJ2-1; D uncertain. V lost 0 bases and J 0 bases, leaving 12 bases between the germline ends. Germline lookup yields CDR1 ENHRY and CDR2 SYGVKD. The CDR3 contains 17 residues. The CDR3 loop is CAISESVNFSSYNEQFF. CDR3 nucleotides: TGTGCCATCAGTGAGTCGGTAAACTTCAGCTCCTACAATGAGCAGTTCTTC.

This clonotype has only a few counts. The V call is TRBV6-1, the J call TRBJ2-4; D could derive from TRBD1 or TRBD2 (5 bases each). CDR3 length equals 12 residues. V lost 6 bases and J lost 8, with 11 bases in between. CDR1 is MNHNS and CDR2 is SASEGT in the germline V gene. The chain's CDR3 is CASRDSGYIQYF. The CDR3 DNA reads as TGTGCCAGCAGAGACAGCGGATACATTCAGTACTTC.

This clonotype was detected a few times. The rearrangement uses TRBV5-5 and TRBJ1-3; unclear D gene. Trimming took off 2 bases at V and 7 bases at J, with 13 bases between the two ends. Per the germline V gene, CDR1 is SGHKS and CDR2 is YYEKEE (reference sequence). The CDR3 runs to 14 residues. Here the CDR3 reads CASSFESSRNTIYF. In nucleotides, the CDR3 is TGTGCCAGCAGCTTTGAAAGCTCAAGGAACACCATATATTTT.

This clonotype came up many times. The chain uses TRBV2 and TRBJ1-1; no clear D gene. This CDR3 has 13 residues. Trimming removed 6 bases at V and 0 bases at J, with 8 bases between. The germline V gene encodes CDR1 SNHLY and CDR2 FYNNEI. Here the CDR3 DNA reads TGTGCCAGCAGGACCCCTATGAACACTGAAGCTTTCTTT. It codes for CASRTPMNTEAFF.

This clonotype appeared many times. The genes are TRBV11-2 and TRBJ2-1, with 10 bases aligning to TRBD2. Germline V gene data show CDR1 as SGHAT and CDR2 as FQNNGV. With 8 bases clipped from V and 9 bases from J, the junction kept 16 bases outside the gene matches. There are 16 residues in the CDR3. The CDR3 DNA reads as TGTGCCAGCGCCCACCGGGCTAGCGGGAGCCTCGGTGAGCAGTTCTTC. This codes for CASAHRASGSLGEQFF.

The CDR3 here is CATRATLRGEQYF. In DNA form, the CDR3 reads TGTGCCACTCGGGCAACTCTACGGGGGGAGCAGTACTTC. This chain links TRBV28 with TRBJ2-7; D may be TRBD2 (6 bases). The CDR3 is 13 amino acids. With 10 bases removed from V and 7 bases from J, the gap between germline ends came to 20 bases. Germline loops: CDR1 MDHEN, CDR2 SYDVKM.

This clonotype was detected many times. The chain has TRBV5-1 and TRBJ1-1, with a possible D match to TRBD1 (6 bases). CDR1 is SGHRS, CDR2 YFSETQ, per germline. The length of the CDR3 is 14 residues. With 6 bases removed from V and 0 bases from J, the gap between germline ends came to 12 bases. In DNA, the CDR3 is TGCGCCAGCACCGAGACAGGCTTGAACACTGAAGCTTTCTTT. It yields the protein CASTETGLNTEAFF.

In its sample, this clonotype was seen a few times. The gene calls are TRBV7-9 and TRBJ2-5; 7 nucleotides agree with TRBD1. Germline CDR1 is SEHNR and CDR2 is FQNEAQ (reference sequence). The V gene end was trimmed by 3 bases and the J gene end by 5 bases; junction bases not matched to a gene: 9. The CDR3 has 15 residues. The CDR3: CASSFPGQARETQYF. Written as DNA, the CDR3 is TGTGCCAGCAGCTTCCCAGGACAGGCTAGGGAGACCCAGTACTTC.

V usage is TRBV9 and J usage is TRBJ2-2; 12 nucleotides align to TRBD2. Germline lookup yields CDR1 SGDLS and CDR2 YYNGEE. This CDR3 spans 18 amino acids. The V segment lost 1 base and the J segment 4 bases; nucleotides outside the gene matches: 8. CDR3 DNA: TGTGCCAGCAGCGTATCCACTAGCGGGAGGAAAGTCACCGGGGAGCTGTTTTTT. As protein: CASSVSTSGRKVTGELFF.

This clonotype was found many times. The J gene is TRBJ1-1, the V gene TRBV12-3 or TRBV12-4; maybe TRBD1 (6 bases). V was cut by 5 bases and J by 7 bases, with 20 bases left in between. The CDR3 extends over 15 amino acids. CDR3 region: CASSRNTGWVGEAFF. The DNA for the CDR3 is TGTGCCAGCAGTCGTAATACAGGGTGGGTGGGTGAAGCTTTCTTT.